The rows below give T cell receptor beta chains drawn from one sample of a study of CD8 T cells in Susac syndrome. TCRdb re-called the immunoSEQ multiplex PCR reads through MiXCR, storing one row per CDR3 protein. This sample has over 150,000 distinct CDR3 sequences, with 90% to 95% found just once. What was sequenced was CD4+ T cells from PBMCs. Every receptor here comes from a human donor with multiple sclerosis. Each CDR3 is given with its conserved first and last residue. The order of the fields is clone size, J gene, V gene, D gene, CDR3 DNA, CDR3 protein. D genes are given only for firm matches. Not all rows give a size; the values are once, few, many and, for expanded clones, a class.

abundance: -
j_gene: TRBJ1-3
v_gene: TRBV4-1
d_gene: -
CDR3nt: TGCGCCAGCAGCCAACTGGACTTATTGCCGAACTCTGGAAACACCATATATTTT
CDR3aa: CASSQLDLLPNSGNTIYF

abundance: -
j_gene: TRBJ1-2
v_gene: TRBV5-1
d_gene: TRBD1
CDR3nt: TGCGCCAGCAGCTTTACAGGGGAGGATGGCTACACCTTC
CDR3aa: CASSFTGEDGYTF

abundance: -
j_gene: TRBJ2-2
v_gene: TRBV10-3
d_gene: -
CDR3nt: TGTGCCATCAGTGAGAGCGGATCGAACACCGGGGAGCTGTTTTTT
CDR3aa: CAISESGSNTGELFF

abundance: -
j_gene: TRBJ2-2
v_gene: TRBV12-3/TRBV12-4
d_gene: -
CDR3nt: TGTGCCAGCAGGCCACAGGGTAGGAGCGGGGAGCTGTTTTTT
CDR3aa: CASRPQGRSGELFF

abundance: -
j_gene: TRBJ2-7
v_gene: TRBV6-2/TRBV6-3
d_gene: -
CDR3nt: TGTGCCAGCAGTGACTCTCAAGGGGGGAGCGGGCACGAGCAGTACTTC
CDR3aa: CASSDSQGGSGHEQYF

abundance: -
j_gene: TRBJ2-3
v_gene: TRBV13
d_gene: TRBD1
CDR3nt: TGTGCCAGCAGCTTAGAGGACAGGGGGACAGATACGCAGTATTTT
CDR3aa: CASSLEDRGTDTQYF

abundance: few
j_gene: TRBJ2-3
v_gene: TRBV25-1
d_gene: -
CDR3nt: TGTGCCAGCTCCCTGTCGCGGGATACGCAGTATTTT
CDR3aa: CASSLSRDTQYF

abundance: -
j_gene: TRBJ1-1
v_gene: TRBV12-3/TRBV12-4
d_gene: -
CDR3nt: TGTGCCAGCACCATATTACAGGGTACAGAAGCTTTCTTT
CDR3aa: CASTILQGTEAFF

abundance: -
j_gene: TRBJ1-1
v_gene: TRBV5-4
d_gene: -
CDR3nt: TGTGCCAGCAGCTCTTACAGGGAAAGCACTGAAGCTTTCTTT
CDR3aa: CASSSYRESTEAFF

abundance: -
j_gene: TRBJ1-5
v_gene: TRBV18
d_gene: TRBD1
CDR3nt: TGTGCCAGCTCACCGTTCGACAGGGGGGCATCTTATCAGCCCCAGCATTTT
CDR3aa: CASSPFDRGASYQPQHF

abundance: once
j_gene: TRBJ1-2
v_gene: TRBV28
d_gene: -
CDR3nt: TGTGCCAGCAGTTTGATTGACAGGCTGGAGGATGGCTACACCTTC
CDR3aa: CASSLIDRLEDGYTF

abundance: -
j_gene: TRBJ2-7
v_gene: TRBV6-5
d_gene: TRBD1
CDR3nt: TGTGCCAGCAGTTTCCAGGACAGGGGGCCTCCCTACGAGCAGTACTTC
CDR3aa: CASSFQDRGPPYEQYF

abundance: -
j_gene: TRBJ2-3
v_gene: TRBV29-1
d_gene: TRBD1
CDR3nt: TGCAGCGTGCCCGTAGGGACAGGGCAACTCACAGATACGCAGTATTTT
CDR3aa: CSVPVGTGQLTDTQYF

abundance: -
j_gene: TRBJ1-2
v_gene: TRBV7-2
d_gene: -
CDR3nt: TGTGCCAGCAGCACCGACTCGACAGCTACCTATGGCTACACCTTC
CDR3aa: CASSTDSTATYGYTF

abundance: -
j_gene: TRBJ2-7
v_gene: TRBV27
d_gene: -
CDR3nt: TGTGCCAGCAGTCCCGGGACCAGCCACGAGCAGTACTTC
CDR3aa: CASSPGTSHEQYF

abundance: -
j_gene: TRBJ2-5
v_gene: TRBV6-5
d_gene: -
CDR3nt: TGTGCCAGCAGTCCGGGATTCCAAGAGACCCAGTACTTC
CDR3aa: CASSPGFQETQYF

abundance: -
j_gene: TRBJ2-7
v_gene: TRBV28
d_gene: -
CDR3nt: TGTGCCAGCAGTTTCGGGCAGGGTAGCACCTACGAGCAGTACTTC
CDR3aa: CASSFGQGSTYEQYF

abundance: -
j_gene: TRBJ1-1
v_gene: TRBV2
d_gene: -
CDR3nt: TGTGCCAGCAGTGACGAGTCTTACACTGAAGCTTTCTTT
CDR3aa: CASSDESYTEAFF

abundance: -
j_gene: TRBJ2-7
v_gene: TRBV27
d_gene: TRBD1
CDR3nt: TGTGCCAGCAGTGTATCACAGGGGTACGAGCAGTACTTC
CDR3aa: CASSVSQGYEQYF

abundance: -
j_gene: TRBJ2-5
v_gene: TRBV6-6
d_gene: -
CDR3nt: TGTGCCAGCAGAACTAACCGGGGGGAGACCCAGTACTTC
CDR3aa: CASRTNRGETQYF

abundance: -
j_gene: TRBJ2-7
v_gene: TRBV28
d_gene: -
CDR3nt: TGTGCCAGCAGTTTAGGCAGCCAGGGGTCCTACGAGCAGTACTTC
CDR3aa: CASSLGSQGSYEQYF

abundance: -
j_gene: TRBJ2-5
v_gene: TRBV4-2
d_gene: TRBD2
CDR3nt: TGTGCCCGACTAGCGGTCCAAGAGACCCAGTACTTC
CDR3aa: CARLAVQETQYF

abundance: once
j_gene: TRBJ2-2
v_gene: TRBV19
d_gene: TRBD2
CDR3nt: TGTGCCAGTAGTATACTAGCGGGAGTGACCGGGGAGCTGTTTTTT
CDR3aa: CASSILAGVTGELFF

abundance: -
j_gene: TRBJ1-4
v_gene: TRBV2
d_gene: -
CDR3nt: TGTGCCAGCAGAGCGACAGTATCCTCCTTTGAAAAACTGTTTTTT
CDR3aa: CASRATVSSFEKLFF

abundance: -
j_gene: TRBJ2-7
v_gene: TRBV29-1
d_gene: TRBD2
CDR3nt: TGCAGCGTTGGTTGGGGGACTAGCGGGAAAAGCTCCTACGAGCAGTACTTC
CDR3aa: CSVGWGTSGKSSYEQYF

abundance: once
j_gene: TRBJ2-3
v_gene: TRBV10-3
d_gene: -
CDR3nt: TGTGCCATCAGTGCTCGAGGGCCAGATACGCAGTATTTT
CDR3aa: CAISARGPDTQYF

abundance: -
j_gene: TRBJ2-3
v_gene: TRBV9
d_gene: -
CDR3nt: TGTGCCAGCAGCGTAGTGGGTCCGAGTTCACATACGCAGTATTTT
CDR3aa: CASSVVGPSSHTQYF

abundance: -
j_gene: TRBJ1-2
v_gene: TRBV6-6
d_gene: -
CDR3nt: TGTGCCAGCAGTGCGAGGGGCAACTATGGCTACACCTTC
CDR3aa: CASSARGNYGYTF

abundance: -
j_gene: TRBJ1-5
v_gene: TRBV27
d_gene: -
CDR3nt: TGTGCCAGCTCCACAGGGCATCAGCCCCAGCATTTT
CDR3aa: CASSTGHQPQHF

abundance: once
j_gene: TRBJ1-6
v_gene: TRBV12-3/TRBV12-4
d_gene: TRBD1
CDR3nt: TGTGCCAGCAGTCCGGGGACAGGGGGTTCACCCCTCCACTTT
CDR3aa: CASSPGTGGSPLHF

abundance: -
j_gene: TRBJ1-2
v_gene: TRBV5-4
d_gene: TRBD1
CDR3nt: TGTGCCAGCAGCGTGGGACAGGGATCGGTCTATGGCTACACCTTC
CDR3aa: CASSVGQGSVYGYTF

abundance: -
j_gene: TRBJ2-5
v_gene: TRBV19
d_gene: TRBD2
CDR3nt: TGTGCCAGTAGTATTAGCGGGGGGACGGAGACCCAGTACTTC
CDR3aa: CASSISGGTETQYF

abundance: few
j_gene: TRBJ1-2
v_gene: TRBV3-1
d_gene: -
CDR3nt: TGTGCCAGCAGCCAAGAGGGGGGTGGCTACACCTTC
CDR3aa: CASSQEGGGYTF

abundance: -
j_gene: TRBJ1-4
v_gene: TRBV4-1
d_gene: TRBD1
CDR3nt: TGCGCCAGCAGCCAAGTGGAGGGGGCAGGAAATGAAAAACTGTTTTTT
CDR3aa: CASSQVEGAGNEKLFF

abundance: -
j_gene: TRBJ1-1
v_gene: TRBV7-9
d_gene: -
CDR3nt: TGTGCCAGCAGCAAGATGACAGGGAACACTGAAGCTTTCTTT
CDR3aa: CASSKMTGNTEAFF

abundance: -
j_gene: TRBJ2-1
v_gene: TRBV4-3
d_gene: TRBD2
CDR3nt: TGCGCCAGCAGCCAATTGATCGGCGGGAGGGCCATAGAGCAGTTCTTC
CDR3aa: CASSQLIGGRAIEQFF

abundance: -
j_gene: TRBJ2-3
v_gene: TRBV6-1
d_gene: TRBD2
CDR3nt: TGTGCCAGCAGCGTCAAACTAGCGTTGGCGAGCACAGATACGCAGTATTTT
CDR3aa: CASSVKLALASTDTQYF

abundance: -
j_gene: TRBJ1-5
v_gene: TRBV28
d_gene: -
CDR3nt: TGTGCCAGCATTCCCAGCCCCAATCAGCCCCAGCATTTT
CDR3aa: CASIPSPNQPQHF

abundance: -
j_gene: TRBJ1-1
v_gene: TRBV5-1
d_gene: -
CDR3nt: TGCGCCAGCAGCTTGACCGGGAGGGAGAACACTGAAGCTTTCTTT
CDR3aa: CASSLTGRENTEAFF

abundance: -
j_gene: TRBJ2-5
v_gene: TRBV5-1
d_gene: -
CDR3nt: TGCGCCAGCAGCTTGGCGGGCAGTTCAAGAGTGTCCCAGTACTTC
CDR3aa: CASSLAGSSRVSQYF

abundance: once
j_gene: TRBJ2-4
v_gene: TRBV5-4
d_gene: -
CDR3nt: TGTGCCAGCAGCCGATTTGACCAGAACAAAAACATTCAGTACTTC
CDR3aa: CASSRFDQNKNIQYF

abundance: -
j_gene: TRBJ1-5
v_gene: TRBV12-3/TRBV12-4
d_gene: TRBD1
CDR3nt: TGTGCCAGCAGTTGGACAGGGGGAGGCCAGCCCCAGCATTTT
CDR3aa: CASSWTGGGQPQHF

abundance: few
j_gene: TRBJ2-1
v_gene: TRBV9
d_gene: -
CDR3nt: TGTGCCAGCAGCCCCCGAGGCTCCTACAATGAGCAGTTCTTC
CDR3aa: CASSPRGSYNEQFF

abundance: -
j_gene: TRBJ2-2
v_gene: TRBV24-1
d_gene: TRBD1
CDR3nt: TGTGCCACCAGTGTCCCCGAGGGACAGGGGAACACCGGGGAGCTGTTTTTT
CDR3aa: CATSVPEGQGNTGELFF

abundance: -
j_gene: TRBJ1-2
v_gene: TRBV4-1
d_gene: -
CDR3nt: TGCGCCAGCAGCCAACCGGGGAGCTATGGCTACACCTTC
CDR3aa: CASSQPGSYGYTF

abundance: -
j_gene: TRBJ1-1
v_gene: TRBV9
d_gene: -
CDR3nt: TGTGCCAGCAGCGTAGATCCGAATATGAACACTGAAGCTTTCTTT
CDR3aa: CASSVDPNMNTEAFF

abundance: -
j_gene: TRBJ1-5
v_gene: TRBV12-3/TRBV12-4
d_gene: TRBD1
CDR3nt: TGTGCCAGCAGTTTCCGACAGGGGAACAGCAATCAGCCCCAGCATTTT
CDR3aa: CASSFRQGNSNQPQHF

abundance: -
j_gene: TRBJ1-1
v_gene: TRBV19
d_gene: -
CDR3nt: TGTGCCAGTAGTATCCCGGGTCGGGTTGGGACTGAAGCTTTCTTT
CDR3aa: CASSIPGRVGTEAFF

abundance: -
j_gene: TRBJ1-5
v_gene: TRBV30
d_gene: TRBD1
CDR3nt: TGTGCCTGGAGCTTCGGGACAGAACAGCCCCAGCATTTT
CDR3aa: CAWSFGTEQPQHF

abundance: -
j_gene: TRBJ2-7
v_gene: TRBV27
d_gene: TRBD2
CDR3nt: TGTGCCGGCCTCGGGGGGAGCTCCTACGAGCAGTACTTC
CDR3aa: CAGLGGSSYEQYF

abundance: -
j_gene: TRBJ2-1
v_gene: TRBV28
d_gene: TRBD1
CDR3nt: TGTGCCAGCAGCCCCGGGACAGGGGGCTGGGATGAGCAGTTCTTC
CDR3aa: CASSPGTGGWDEQFF

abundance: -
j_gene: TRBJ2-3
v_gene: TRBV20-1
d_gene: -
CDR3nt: TGCAGTGCTAGAGATACGGCTAGTGGGTTTACAGATACGCAGTATTTT
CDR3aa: CSARDTASGFTDTQYF

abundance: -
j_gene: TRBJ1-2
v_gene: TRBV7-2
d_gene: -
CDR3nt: TGTGCCAGCAGCTTAGGGCCGGGAGGGGCCTATGGCTACACCTTC
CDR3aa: CASSLGPGGAYGYTF

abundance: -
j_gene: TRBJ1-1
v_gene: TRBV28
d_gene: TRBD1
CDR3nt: TGTGCCAGCAGTTTGGGGGACAGGGTAAACACTGAAGCTTTCTTT
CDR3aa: CASSLGDRVNTEAFF

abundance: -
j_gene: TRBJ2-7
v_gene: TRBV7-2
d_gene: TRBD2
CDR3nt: TGTGCCAGCAGCTTAGTGGCAGGGTTAGCGGGAGGCGAGCAGTACTTC
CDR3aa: CASSLVAGLAGGEQYF

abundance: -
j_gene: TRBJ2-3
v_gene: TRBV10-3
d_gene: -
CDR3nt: TGTGCCATCATGAGGAGTTTGGCTACAGATACGCAGTATTTT
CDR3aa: CAIMRSLATDTQYF

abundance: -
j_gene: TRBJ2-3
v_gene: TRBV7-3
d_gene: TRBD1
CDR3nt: TGTGCCAGCAGCTTAAAACAGGGGGCAGCAGATACGCAGTATTTT
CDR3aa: CASSLKQGAADTQYF

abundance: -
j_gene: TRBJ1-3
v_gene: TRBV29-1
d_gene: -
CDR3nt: TGCAGCGTTACCCGGGGAAACACCATATATTTT
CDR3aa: CSVTRGNTIYF